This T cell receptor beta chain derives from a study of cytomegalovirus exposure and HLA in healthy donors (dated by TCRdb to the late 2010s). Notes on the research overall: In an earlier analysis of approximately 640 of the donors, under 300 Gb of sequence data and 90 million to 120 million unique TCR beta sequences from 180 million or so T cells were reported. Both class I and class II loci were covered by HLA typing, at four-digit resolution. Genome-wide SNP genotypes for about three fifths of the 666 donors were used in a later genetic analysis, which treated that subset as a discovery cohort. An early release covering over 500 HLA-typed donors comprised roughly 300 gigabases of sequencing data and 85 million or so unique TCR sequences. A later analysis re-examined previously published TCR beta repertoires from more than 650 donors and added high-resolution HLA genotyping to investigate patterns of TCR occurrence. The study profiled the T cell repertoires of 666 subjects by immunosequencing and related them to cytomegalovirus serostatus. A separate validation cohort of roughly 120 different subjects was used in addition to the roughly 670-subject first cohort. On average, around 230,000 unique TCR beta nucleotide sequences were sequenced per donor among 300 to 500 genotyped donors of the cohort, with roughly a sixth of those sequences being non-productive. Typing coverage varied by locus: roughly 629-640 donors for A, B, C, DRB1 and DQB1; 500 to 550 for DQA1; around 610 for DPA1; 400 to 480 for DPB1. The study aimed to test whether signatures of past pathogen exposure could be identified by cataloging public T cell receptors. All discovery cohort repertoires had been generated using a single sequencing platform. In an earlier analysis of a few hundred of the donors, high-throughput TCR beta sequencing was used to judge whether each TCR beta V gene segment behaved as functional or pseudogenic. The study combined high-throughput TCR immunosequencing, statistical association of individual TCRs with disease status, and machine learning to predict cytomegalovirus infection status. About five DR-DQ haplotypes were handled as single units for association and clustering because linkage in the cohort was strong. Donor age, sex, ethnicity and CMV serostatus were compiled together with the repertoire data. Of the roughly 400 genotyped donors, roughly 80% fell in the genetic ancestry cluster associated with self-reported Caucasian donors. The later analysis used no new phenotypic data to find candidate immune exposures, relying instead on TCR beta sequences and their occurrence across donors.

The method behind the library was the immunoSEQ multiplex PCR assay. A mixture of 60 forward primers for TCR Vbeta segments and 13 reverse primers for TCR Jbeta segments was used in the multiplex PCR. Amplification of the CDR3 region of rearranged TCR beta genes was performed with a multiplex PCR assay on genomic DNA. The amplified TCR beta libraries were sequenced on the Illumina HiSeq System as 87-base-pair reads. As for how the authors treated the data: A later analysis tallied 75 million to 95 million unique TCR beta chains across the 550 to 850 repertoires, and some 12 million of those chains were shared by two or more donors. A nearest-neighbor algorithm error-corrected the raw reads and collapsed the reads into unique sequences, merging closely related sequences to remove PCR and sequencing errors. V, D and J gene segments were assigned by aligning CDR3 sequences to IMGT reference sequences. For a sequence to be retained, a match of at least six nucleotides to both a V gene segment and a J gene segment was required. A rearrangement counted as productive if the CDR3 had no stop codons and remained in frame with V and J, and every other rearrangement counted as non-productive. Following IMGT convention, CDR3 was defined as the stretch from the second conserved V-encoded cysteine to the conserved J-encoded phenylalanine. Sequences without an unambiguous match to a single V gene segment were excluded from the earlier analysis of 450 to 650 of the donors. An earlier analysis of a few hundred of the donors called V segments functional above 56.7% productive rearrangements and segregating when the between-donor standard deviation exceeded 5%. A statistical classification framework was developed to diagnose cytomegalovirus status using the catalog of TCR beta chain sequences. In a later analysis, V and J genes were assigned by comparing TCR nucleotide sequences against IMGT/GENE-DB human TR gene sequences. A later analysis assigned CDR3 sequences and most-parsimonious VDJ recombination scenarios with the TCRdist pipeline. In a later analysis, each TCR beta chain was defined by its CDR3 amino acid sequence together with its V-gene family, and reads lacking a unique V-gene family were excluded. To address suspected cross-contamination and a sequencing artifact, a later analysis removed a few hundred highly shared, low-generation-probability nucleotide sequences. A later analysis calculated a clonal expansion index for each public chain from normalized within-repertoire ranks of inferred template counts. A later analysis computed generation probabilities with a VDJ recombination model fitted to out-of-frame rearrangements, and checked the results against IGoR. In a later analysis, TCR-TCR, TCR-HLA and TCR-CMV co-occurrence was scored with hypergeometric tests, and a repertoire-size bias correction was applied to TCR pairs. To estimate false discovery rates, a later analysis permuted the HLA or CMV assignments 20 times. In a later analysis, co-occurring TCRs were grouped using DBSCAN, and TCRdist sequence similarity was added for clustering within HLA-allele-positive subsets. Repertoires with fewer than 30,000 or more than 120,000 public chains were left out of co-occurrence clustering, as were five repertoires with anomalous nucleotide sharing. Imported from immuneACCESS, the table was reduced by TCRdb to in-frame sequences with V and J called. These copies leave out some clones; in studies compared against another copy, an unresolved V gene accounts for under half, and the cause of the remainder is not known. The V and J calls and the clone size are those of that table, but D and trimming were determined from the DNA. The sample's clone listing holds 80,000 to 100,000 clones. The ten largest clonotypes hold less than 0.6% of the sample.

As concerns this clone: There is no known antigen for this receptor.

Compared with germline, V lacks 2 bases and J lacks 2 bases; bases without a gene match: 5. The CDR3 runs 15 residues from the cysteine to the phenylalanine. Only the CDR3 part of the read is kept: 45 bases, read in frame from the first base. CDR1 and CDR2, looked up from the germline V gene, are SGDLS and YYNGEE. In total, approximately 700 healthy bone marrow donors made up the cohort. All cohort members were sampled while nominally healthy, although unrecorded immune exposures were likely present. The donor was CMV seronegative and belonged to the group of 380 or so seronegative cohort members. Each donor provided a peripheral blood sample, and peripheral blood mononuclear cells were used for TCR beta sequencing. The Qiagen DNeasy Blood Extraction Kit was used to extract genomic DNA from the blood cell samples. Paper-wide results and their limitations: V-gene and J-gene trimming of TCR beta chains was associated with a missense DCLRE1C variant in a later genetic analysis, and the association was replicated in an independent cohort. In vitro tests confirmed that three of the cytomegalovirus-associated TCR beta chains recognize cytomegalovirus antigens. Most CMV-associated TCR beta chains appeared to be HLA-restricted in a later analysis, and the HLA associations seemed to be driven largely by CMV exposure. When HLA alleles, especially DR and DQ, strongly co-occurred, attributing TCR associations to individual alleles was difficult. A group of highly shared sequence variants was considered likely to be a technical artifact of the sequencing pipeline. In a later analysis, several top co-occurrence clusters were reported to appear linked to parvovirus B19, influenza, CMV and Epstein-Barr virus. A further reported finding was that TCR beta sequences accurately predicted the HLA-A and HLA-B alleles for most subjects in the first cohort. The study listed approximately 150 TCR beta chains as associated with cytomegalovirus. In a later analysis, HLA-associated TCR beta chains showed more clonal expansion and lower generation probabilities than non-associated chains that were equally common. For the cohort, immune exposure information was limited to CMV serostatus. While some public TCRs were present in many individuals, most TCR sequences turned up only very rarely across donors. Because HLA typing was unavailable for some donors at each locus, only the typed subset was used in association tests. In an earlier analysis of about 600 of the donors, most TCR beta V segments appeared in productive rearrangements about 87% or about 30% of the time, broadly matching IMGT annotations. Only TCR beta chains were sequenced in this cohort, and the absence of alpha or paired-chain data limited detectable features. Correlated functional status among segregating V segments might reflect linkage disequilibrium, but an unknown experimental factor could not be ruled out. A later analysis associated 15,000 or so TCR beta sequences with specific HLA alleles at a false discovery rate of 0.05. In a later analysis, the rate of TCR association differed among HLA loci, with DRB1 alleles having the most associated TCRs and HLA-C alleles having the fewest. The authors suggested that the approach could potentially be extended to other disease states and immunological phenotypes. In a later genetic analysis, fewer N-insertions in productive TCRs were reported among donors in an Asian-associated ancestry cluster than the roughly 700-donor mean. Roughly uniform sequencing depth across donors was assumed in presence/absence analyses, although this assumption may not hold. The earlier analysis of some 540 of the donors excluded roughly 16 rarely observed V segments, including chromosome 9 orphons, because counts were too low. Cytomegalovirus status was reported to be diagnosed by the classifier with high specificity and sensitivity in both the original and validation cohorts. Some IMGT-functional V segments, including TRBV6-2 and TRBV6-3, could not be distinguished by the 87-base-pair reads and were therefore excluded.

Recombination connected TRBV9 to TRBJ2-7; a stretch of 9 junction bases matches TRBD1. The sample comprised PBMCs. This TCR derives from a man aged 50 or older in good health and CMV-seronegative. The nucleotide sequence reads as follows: TGTGCCAGCAGCGTCGCCGACAGGGGGGCCTACGAGCAGTACTTC. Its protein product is CASSVADRGAYEQYF.